The clone carrying this T cell receptor (beta chain) was seen many times. These data are taken from a study of T cells in Graves' hyperthyroidism and ophthalmopathy. What was amplified from RNA transcripts were TCR beta CDR3 regions. A first-round RT-PCR of the TCR CDR3 used the HTBI primer set. In TCRdb, the multiplex PCR reads were re-called with MiXCR into one record per CDR3 protein. The sample lists under 350,000 distinct CDR3 sequences, around a fifth seen once, with around 45% in the top ten. This clonotype was obtained from a woman aged 45-65 years with Graves' hyperthyroidism. Source material: blood.

The CDR3 loop is CSGYGYTF. The CDR3 nucleotides read TGCAGTGGTTATGGCTACACCTTC. V and J are TRBV20-1 and TRBJ1-2; D call uncertain. The CDR3 consists of 8 residues. Per the germline V gene, CDR1 is DFQATT and CDR2 is SNEGSKA (reference sequence). The V and J ends lost 7 bases and 5 bases respectively, with 2 bases between them.